This entry lists 24 T cell receptor beta chains sequenced from one sample in a study of CD8 T cells in ankylosing spondylitis. TCRdb analysed the 5' RACE reads with MiXCR anew, one entry per CDR3 protein. The data hold around 250,000 distinct CDR3 sequences, with 32% observed a single time. The sequencing sample was made of blood, either unsorted or a sorted T cell fraction (not recorded which). These receptors were obtained from a male donor with ankylosing spondylitis or in good health (not recorded which).

V is TRBV6-5 and J is TRBJ2-5, with a weak D call TRBD1 (7 bases). CDR1 MNHEY and CDR2 SVGAGI come from the germline V gene. CDR3 length equals 15 residues. V lost 4 bases to trimming and J lost 4 bases, with 16 bases between them. The CDR3 nucleotides are TGTGCCAGCAGTTCCCTCGAGCAGGGGGGAGAGACCCAGTACTTC. Amino acids: CASSSLEQGGETQYF.

The sample holds a few counts of this clonotype. The DNA of the CDR3 is TGTGCCAGCAGTTCCCCACTAGCGGGGGGCCCCGATACGCAGTATTTT. Its protein is CASSSPLAGGPDTQYF. V gene TRBV27 combines with J gene TRBJ2-3; TRBD2 agrees at 12 bases. Trimming at V came to 4 bases and at J to 6 bases, leaving 8 bases not matched to a gene. This CDR3 spans 16 amino acids. CDR1 is MNHEY, CDR2 SMNVEV, per germline (reference sequence).

In its sample, this clonotype was seen a few times. DNA of the CDR3: TGTGCCAGCAGTTACTCAGGCAGGGCGAATTCACCCCTCCACTTT. It yields the protein CASSYSGRANSPLHF. V is TRBV6-5 and J is TRBJ1-6, with D perhaps TRBD1 (5 bases). This CDR3 contains 15 residues. Trimming cost V 0 bases and J 7 bases, with 10 bases left between them. Germline V CDR1 and CDR2: MNHEY, SVGAGI.

The chain combines TRBV6-1 with TRBJ1-1; D is unclear. This CDR3 is 15 amino acids long. Germline CDR1 reads MNHNS; CDR2 reads SASEGT. The V and J ends lost 1 base and 3 bases respectively, with 12 bases between them. The CDR3 nucleotides are TGTGCCAGCAGTGAAGGCCTGAAATGGTACACTGAAGCTTTCTTT. This translates into CASSEGLKWYTEAFF.

The gene calls are TRBV20-1 and TRBJ1-3; D is undetermined. Germline assignment: CDR1 DFQATT and CDR2 SNEGSKA (reference sequence). V lost 0 bases, J lost 0 bases, and 15 bases lay in between. The CDR3 loop spans 17 amino acids. This CDR3 reads CSARDSTGVSSGNTIYF. The CDR3 DNA follows: TGCAGTGCTAGAGATTCCACTGGGGTTAGCTCTGGAAACACCATATATTTT.

The chain recombines TRBV5-1 with TRBJ2-1; TRBD1 agrees at 9 bases. Trimming at V came to 1 base and at J to 4 bases, leaving 9 bases not matched to a gene. This CDR3 region has 17 residues. CDR1 and CDR2 (germline): SGHRS, YFSETQ. In nucleotides, the CDR3 is TGCGCCAGCAGCTTGCCCAGCGGACAGGGGACGTACAATGAGCAGTTCTTC. This sequence encodes CASSLPSGQGTYNEQFF.

V is TRBV7-8 and J is TRBJ2-7; 10 bases fit TRBD1. Germline CDR1 and CDR2: SGHVS and FQNEAQ. The V and J ends lost 6 bases and 3 bases, in that order; junction bases with no gene match: 8. The CDR3 contains 15 residues. Here the CDR3 DNA reads TGTGCCAGCAGGATAGGGACAGGGGTGTACTACGAGCAGTACTTC. Encoded protein: CASRIGTGVYYEQYF.

The chain couples TRBV10-2 to TRBJ2-7, with 8 positions matching TRBD1. The V and J ends lost 6 bases and 5 bases, in that order; junction bases with no gene match: 15. Germline loops: CDR1 WSHSY, CDR2 SAAADI. This CDR3 is built from 16 residues. CDR3 protein: CASRAEVGQGADEQYF. CDR3 nucleotides: TGCGCCAGCAGGGCTGAGGTTGGTCAGGGGGCGGACGAGCAGTACTTC.

The chain uses TRBV5-7 and TRBJ2-1; D gene ambiguous. TRBV5-7 is reported as an ORF; its role is uncertain. This CDR3 comprises 15 residues. Trimming removed 4 bases at V and 10 bases at J, with 21 bases between. For the CDR3, the DNA is TGTGCCAGCAGCGGAGTCCGGGCCTCCCAAGGGGAGCAGTTCTTC. It specifies CASSGVRASQGEQFF.

The CDR3 loop is CSARDVSEGNWSEQFF. In nucleotides, the CDR3 is TGCAGTGCTAGAGATGTCTCCGAGGGCAATTGGAGTGAGCAGTTCTTC. V is TRBV20-1 and J is TRBJ2-1; D is perhaps TRBD2 (5 bases). V lost 0 bases and J 9 bases, leaving 21 bases between the germline ends. The germline CDR1 and CDR2 sequences are DFQATT and SNEGSKA (reference sequence). There are 16 residues in the CDR3.

The CDR3 nucleotides are TGCAGCGTTGTAGGGGGCCAGGGCTATGGCTACACCTTC. It encodes CSVVGGQGYGYTF. The gene calls are TRBV29-1 and TRBJ1-2, with 7 bases matching TRBD1. The ends lost 4 bases at V and 4 bases at J; junction bases unmatched: 6. The CDR3 is 13 amino acids. Germline lookup yields CDR1 SQVTM and CDR2 ANQGSEA. Based on the CDR3 plus reference TRBV29-1 and TRBJ1-2, the full variable domain is SAVISQKPSRDICQRGTSLTIQCQVDSQVTMMFWYRQQPGQSLTLIATANQGSEATYESGFVIDKFPISRPNLTFSTLTVSNMSPEDSSIYLCSVVGGQGYGYTFGSGTRLTVV.

The V and J genes are TRBV20-1 and TRBJ2-7; 7 bases are shared with TRBD1. This CDR3 spans 12 amino acids. With 2 bases clipped from V and 7 bases from J, the junction kept 5 bases outside the gene matches. CDR1 is DFQATT and CDR2 is SNEGSKA in the germline V gene (reference sequence). CDR3 DNA sequence: TGCAGTGCTAGACAGGGGGACGGGGAGCAGTACTTC. Its protein is CSARQGDGEQYF.

This chain links TRBV10-3 with TRBJ2-3; D is perhaps TRBD1 (5 bases). Germline V gene data show CDR1 as ENHRY and CDR2 as SYGVKD. Trimming pared 3 bases from V and 0 bases from J, leaving 10 bases between. CDR3 length equals 15 residues. The CDR3 nucleotides read TGTGCCATCAGTGATTTGGGGCTTAGCACAGATACGCAGTATTTT. Protein sequence: CAISDLGLSTDTQYF.

CDR3 in DNA: TGCAGTGCTAGGGCCGGGGCCAACTCTGAAGCTTTCTTT. Its translation: CSARAGANSEAFF. The chain combines TRBV20-1 with TRBJ1-1; tentative D call: TRBD1 (5 bases). CDR1 is DFQATT, CDR2 SNEGSKA, per germline (reference sequence). V lost 3 bases to trimming and J lost 6 bases, with 14 bases between them. CDR3 size: 13 residues.

This clonotype was observed a handful of times. This chain joins TRBV20-1 and TRBJ2-1; 11 bases align to TRBD2. CDR3 length equals 13 residues. The V gene's germline CDR1 is DFQATT and CDR2 SNEGSKA (reference sequence). CDR3 loop: CGFLAGGDNEQFF. The CDR3 nucleotides are TGCGGATTTCTAGCGGGGGGAGACAATGAGCAGTTCTTC.

V gene TRBV27 combines with J gene TRBJ1-4, with a weak D call TRBD1 (6 bases). Looked up from germline, CDR1 is MNHEY and CDR2 is SMNVEV (reference sequence). The CDR3 totals 14 residues. Trimming shortened V by 6 bases and J by 7 bases, and 15 bases separated the two germline ends. In DNA, the CDR3 is TGTGCCAGCAGACGGAGGGGGGCCGGTGAAAAACTGTTTTTT. Its protein is CASRRRGAGEKLFF.

This clonotype was seen at least ten times. The chain uses TRBV10-3 and TRBJ2-3; D might be TRBD2 (6 bases). V was pared by 10 bases and J by 1 base, with 12 bases between. CDR1 is ENHRY, CDR2 SYGVKD, per germline. This CDR3 has 13 residues. For the CDR3, the DNA is TGTGCCACAACGGGCGGGGGCACAGATACGCAGTATTTT. Amino acid sequence: CATTGGGTDTQYF.

V gene TRBV12-3 or TRBV12-4 combines with J gene TRBJ1-4, with D tentatively TRBD1 (6 bases). CDR3 length equals 14 residues. V was clipped by 6 bases and J by 11 bases, with 19 bases between them. Here the CDR3 reads CASRDGGRVGKLFF. The CDR3 bases are TGTGCCAGCAGGGACGGGGGCCGGGTAGGGAAACTGTTTTTT.

Ten or more counts support this clonotype. Here the CDR3 DNA reads TGCAGTGCTAGAGATTCCCCCGCGGCGAACTATGGCTACACCTTC. Translated: CSARDSPAANYGYTF. The V call is TRBV20-1, the J call TRBJ1-2, with D uncertain. The CDR3 spans 15 residues. The V gene's germline CDR1 is DFQATT and CDR2 SNEGSKA (reference sequence). Trimming removed 0 bases from V and 2 bases from J, with 13 bases in between.

This clonotype turned up a few times. The V call is TRBV9, the J call TRBJ1-2; no clear D gene. Trimming pared 4 bases from V and 6 bases from J, leaving 22 bases between. The CDR3 length is 16 residues. Per germline, CDR1 SGDLS and CDR2 YYNGEE. CDR3 DNA: TGTGCCAGCAGCTCCGCCGCGGGCAGTCTGTCGGATGGCTACACCTTC. Amino acids: CASSSAAGSLSDGYTF.

This clonotype has only a few counts. In nucleotides, the CDR3 is TGTGCCAGCAGCCCCTCAGCGATTGAAAAACTGTTTTTT. It codes for CASSPSAIEKLFF. The V and J genes are TRBV3-1 and TRBJ1-4; D not resolved. Germline V gene data show CDR1 as LGHDT and CDR2 as YNNKEL (reference sequence). The CDR3 is 13 residues long. The ends were cut back, 4 bases at V and 7 bases at J, with 10 bases in the middle.

This rearrangement joins TRBV12-3 or TRBV12-4 to TRBJ2-1; maybe TRBD2 (6 bases). Trimming stripped 8 bases from V and 6 bases from J, with 17 bases between. This CDR3 spans 14 amino acids. The CDR3 DNA sequence: TGTGCCAGCGGGCCGGGACTCACCCCCAATGAGCAGTTCTTC. Residues: CASGPGLTPNEQFF.

V and J are TRBV3-1 and TRBJ1-2; weak D call: TRBD1 (6 bases). The V gene lost 4 bases and the J gene lost 3 bases, with 12 bases spanning the gap. The germline CDR1 and CDR2 sequences are LGHDT and YNNKEL (reference sequence). This CDR3 is 14 amino acids long. The CDR3 sequence is CASSPGQTYYGYTF. CDR3 bases: TGTGCCAGCAGCCCTGGACAGACCTACTATGGCTACACCTTC.

The table lists this clonotype with a count of one. The V call is TRBV6-5, the J call TRBJ2-1; TRBD1 aligns across 7 bases. V shed 5 bases, J shed 9 bases, and the junction held 7 bases outside the gene matches. CDR1 is MNHEY, CDR2 SVGAGI, per germline. This CDR3 comprises 13 residues. The CDR3 DNA reads as TGTGCCAGCAGTGCTCGAGGGGGCGCTGAGCAGTTCTTC. Residues: CASSARGGAEQFF.